These 24 T cell receptor beta chains came from one sample sequenced in a study of blood T cells in healthy people across ages. For the second PCR, which ran for roughly 7 to 11 cycles, a sample-barcoded 5' primer and a J-beta primer mix were used. MiXCR was run by TCRdb on the 5' RACE reads, yielding one entry per CDR3 protein. The sample includes some 1,500,000 distinct CDR3 sequences, roughly 43% of them seen just once. Sequencing input: blood. The receptor source for this set is a woman between 18 and 30 years old in good health.

The count of this clonotype is one. This chain connects TRBV5-1 to TRBJ2-1; D not resolved. The V gene lost 1 base and the J gene lost 0 bases, with 11 bases spanning the gap. Germline V lookup: CDR1 SGHRS, CDR2 YFSETQ. The CDR3 is 16 residues long. CDR3: CASSLQGASSYNEQFF. In DNA, the CDR3 is TGCGCCAGCAGCTTGCAAGGAGCGAGCTCCTACAATGAGCAGTTCTTC.

V and J are TRBV11-1 and TRBJ2-1, with TRBD2 identical over 12 bases. The V gene end was trimmed by 5 bases and the J gene end by 15 bases; junction bases not matched to a gene: 11. The length of the CDR3 is 14 residues. Germline V gene data show CDR1 as SGHAT and CDR2 as FQDESV (reference sequence). The DNA for the CDR3 is TGTGCCAGCAGCCTATCTAGCGGGAGGGCCTGGCTGTTCTTC. Its protein is CASSLSSGRAWLFF.

This clonotype was counted only a few times. The chain's CDR3 is CASSSPSGYYGYTF. The CDR3 DNA follows: TGTGCCAGCAGTTCTCCCTCCGGGTACTATGGCTACACCTTC. V and J are TRBV12-3 or TRBV12-4 and TRBJ1-2; D unclear. Trimming took 4 bases from V and 3 from J, leaving 12 bases between them. There are 14 residues in the CDR3.

Only a few counts were recorded for this clonotype. Since a much larger clone is just one base distant, this may be a read error. This chain uses TRBV7-9 with TRBJ1-6; D gene uncertain. Germline-derived CDR1 and CDR2 are SEHNR and FQNEAQ (reference sequence). V lost 1 base and J 11 bases, leaving 15 bases between the germline ends. The CDR3 has 15 residues. The CDR3 bases are TGTGCCAGCAGCTTAGGGGCCGGGTCAGATCCACCCCTCCACTTT. Translated, it gives CASSLGAGSDPPLHF.

This clonotype was observed a handful of times. The chain combines TRBV5-4 with TRBJ2-7; D possibly corresponds to TRBD2 (6 bases). The J call may not be correct, given that the DNA end is closer to TRBJ2-5. Germline loops: CDR1 SGHNT, CDR2 YYREEE (reference sequence). This CDR3 comprises 14 residues. The CDR3 here is CASSLQSGHQTQYF. The CDR3 coding sequence is TGTGCCAGCAGCTTGCAGAGCGGGCATCAGACCCAGTACTTC.

The chain has TRBV20-1 and TRBJ2-2; weak D call: TRBD2 (6 bases). The CDR3 loop spans 12 amino acids. Germline V gives CDR1 DFQATT, CDR2 SNEGSKA (reference sequence). V was trimmed by 1 base and J by 7 bases, leaving 7 bases between them. CDR3 DNA: TGCAGTGCTAGAGTGCGGGGCGGGGAGCTGTTTTTT. This encodes CSARVRGGELFF.

This clonotype was observed a handful of times. The rearrangement uses TRBV12-3 or TRBV12-4 and TRBJ1-2; tentative D call: TRBD1 (5 bases). V lost 1 base, J lost 7 bases, and 10 bases lay in between. The CDR3 spans 13 residues. The CDR3 here is CASSLGRERGYTF. Here the CDR3 DNA reads TGTGCCAGCAGTTTAGGCAGGGAGCGTGGCTACACCTTC.

This clonotype appeared a few times. This rearrangement joins TRBV12-3 or TRBV12-4 to TRBJ1-5; D gene ambiguous. CDR3 length: 12 amino acids. The V gene lost 6 bases and the J gene lost 5 bases, with 8 bases spanning the gap. The CDR3 reads CASRQEDQPQHF. DNA of the CDR3: TGTGCCAGCAGACAAGAAGATCAGCCCCAGCATTTT.

This clonotype has just a few counts. This chain links TRBV6-2 or TRBV6-3 with TRBJ2-1; D might be TRBD1 (5 bases). Germline V gene data show CDR1 as MNHEY and CDR2 as SVGEGT. The CDR3 has 16 residues. Trimming shortened V by 2 bases and J by 0 bases, and 11 bases separated the two germline ends. The CDR3 protein is CASSYATVDSYNEQFF. The CDR3 nucleotides read TGTGCCAGCAGTTACGCGACAGTCGACTCCTACAATGAGCAGTTCTTC.

The chain has TRBV7-9 and TRBJ2-2, with 7 bases aligning to TRBD1. Per the germline V gene, CDR1 is SEHNR and CDR2 is FQNEAQ (reference sequence). This CDR3 is 16 amino acids long. V lost 5 bases, J lost 1 base, and 7 bases stayed unmatched. This CDR3 reads CASSRTGQQNTGELFF. The CDR3 DNA sequence: TGTGCCAGCAGCCGAACGGGACAGCAGAACACCGGGGAGCTGTTTTTT.

The J gene is TRBJ1-6, the V gene TRBV5-1, with 7 positions matching TRBD1. This CDR3 has 15 amino acids. V trimming: 4 bases; J trimming: 6 bases; junction bases outside the gene matches: 7. Germline CDR1 and CDR2: SGHRS and YFSETQ. CDR3 nucleotide sequence: TGCGCCAGCAGCGCCGGACAGGCGTCTAATTCACCCCTCCACTTT. This codes for CASSAGQASNSPLHF.

The rearrangement uses TRBV4-1 and TRBJ2-5; TRBD2 aligns across 13 bases. CDR3 length: 14 residues. Losses at the gene ends were 10 bases for V and 11 bases for J; bases not matched to a gene: 13. Germline lookup yields CDR1 MGHRA and CDR2 YSYEKL. In DNA, the CDR3 is TGCGCCACCGGACTAGCGGGGGACAACAATGAGCAGTACTTC. Translation: CATGLAGDNNEQYF.

A few counts support this clonotype. In DNA, the CDR3 is TGTGCCAGCAGTGAGGTCGGGACTGAAGCTTTCTTT. Translation: CASSEVGTEAFF. The V and J genes are TRBV25-1 and TRBJ1-1; no firm D call. The germline gives CDR1 MGHDK, CDR2 SYGVNS. The CDR3 has 12 amino acids. Between the trimmed V and J ends, which lost 3 bases and 5 bases, there was a span of 7 bases.

The V and J genes are TRBV20-1 and TRBJ2-1, with 11 bases matching TRBD1. There are 15 residues in the CDR3. The germline gives CDR1 DFQATT, CDR2 SNEGSKA (reference sequence). J was trimmed by 0 bases and V by 5 bases; bases with no gene match: 3. The chain's CDR3 is CSAYGQGASYNEQFF. Written as DNA, the CDR3 is TGCAGTGCTTATGGACAGGGGGCCTCCTACAATGAGCAGTTCTTC.

This clonotype has a handful of counts. The rearrangement joins TRBV6-2 or TRBV6-3 to TRBJ2-1; TRBD2 agrees at 13 bases. Losses at the gene ends were 6 bases for V and 4 bases for J; bases not matched to a gene: 12. The germline gives CDR1 MNHEY, CDR2 SVGEGT. The length of the CDR3 is 18 residues. In nucleotides, the CDR3 is TGTGCCAGCAGGACCACTAGCGGGAGGGCCGTGGGTTACAATGAGCAGTTCTTC. It translates to CASRTTSGRAVGYNEQFF.

V is TRBV2 and J is TRBJ2-4; TRBD1 or TRBD2 may be the D gene (5 bases each). Trimming stripped 6 bases from V and 15 bases from J, with 15 bases between. This CDR3 has 11 amino acids. Germline V gene lookup returns CDR1 SNHLY and CDR2 FYNNEI. CDR3 sequence reads: CASSYDSRGYF. In DNA form, the CDR3 reads TGTGCCAGCAGCTACGACAGTCGGGGGTACTTC.

To note about this clonotype: A much larger clone lies one base from this, so it may be a read error. The rearrangement uses TRBV7-8 and TRBJ2-3; maybe TRBD1 (6 bases). The CDR3 contains 15 residues. V gave up 5 bases and J gave up 1 base, with 13 bases separating them. The germline V gene has CDR1 SGHVS and CDR2 FQNEAQ. The CDR3 region has the DNA TGTGCCAGCAGCCTCGACAGGCGCGGCACAGATACGCAGTATTTT. Amino acid sequence: CASSLDRRGTDTQYF.

The rearrangement links TRBV20-1 to TRBJ2-1; 9 positions agree with TRBD2. Germline lookup yields CDR1 DFQATT and CDR2 SNEGSKA (reference sequence). V dropped 2 bases and J dropped 4; count of bases not matched to a gene: 6. This CDR3 spans 15 amino acids. This chain's CDR3 is CSARTLAGFYNEQFF. In nucleotides, the CDR3 is TGCAGTGCTAGAACCCTAGCGGGGTTTTACAATGAGCAGTTCTTC.

The gene calls are TRBV25-1 and TRBJ1-1; no clear D. V shed 8 bases and J shed 1 base, with 14 bases lying between them. CDR3 length: 14 residues. From germline, CDR1 is MGHDK and CDR2 SYGVNS. Written as DNA, the CDR3 is TGTGCCAGCGGGAGAGGCCTCACGAACACTGAAGCTTTCTTT. It codes for CASGRGLTNTEAFF.

This clonotype has more than one count but fewer than ten. V is TRBV15 and J is TRBJ1-1; D possibly corresponds to TRBD1 (5 bases). Germline V gene data show CDR1 as LNHNV and CDR2 as YYDKDF (reference sequence). V was cut by 0 bases and J by 6 bases, with 8 bases left in between. This CDR3 comprises 13 residues. The CDR3 protein is CATSRDSTAEAFF. As DNA, the CDR3 is TGTGCCACCAGCAGAGATTCGACAGCTGAAGCTTTCTTT. The entire variable domain, with the rest obtained from reference TRBV15 and TRBJ1-1, is as follows: DAMVIQNPRYQVTQFGKPVTLSCSQTLNHNVMYWYQQKSSQAPKLLFHYYDKDFNNEADTPDNFQSRRPNTSFCFLDIRSPGLGDTAMYLCATSRDSTAEAFFGQGTRLTVV.

J is TRBJ2-3 and V is TRBV6-6; either TRBD1 or TRBD2 may fit D (6 bases each). CDR1 and CDR2 (germline): MNHNY, SVGAGI (reference sequence). The V end was cut by 4 bases, the J end by 0 bases, with 11 bases between. The CDR3 has 15 amino acids. CDR3 nucleotide sequence: TGTGCCAGCAGTTCCGGGGGCTTCAGCACAGATACGCAGTATTTT. Encoded protein: CASSSGGFSTDTQYF.

The V gene is TRBV10-3, the J gene TRBJ2-4, with TRBD2 matching over 14 bases. V lost 11 bases to trimming and J lost 13 bases; unmatched junction nucleotides: 10. The CDR3 extends over 13 amino acids. CDR1 is ENHRY, CDR2 SYGVKD, per germline. The CDR3 nucleotides are TGTGCCTCCACCGGGACTAGCGGGGGTCGGCAGTACTTC. Translation gives CASTGTSGGRQYF.

The rearrangement uses TRBV20-1 and TRBJ2-5, with 7 bases aligning to TRBD1. V lost 0 bases to trimming and J lost 5 bases; unmatched junction nucleotides: 9. This CDR3 region has 15 residues. Germline V gene data show CDR1 as DFQATT and CDR2 as SNEGSKA (reference sequence). In nucleotides, the CDR3 is TGCAGTGCTAGAGAGTCCCCGACAGGGACGGAGACCCAGTACTTC. Residues: CSARESPTGTETQYF.

The CDR3 DNA sequence: TGTGCCAGCAGCTTAGTTTCTCGTTACTCCTACAATGAGCAGTTCTTC. It yields the protein CASSLVSRYSYNEQFF. This chain uses TRBV13 with TRBJ2-1; D unclear. Deletions cut 1 base from V and 0 bases from J, with 10 bases between. CDR1 is PRHDT, CDR2 FYEKMQ, per germline (reference sequence). This CDR3 has 16 residues.